This T cell receptor beta chain was captured in a study of early T cells in non-severe SARS-CoV-2 infection. This clonotype was found a few times. The TCR library protocol attached unique molecular identifiers to the individual cDNA molecules. TCRdb analysed the 5' RACE reads with MiXCR anew, one entry per CDR3 protein. The sample yields tens of thousands of distinct CDR3 sequences, around 12% seen once. The germline CDR1 and CDR2 sequences are SNHLY and FYNNEI. This CDR3 contains 15 residues. Trimming removed 4 bases from V and 5 bases from J; junction bases left unmatched: 7. The source was whole blood, collected at baseline. The sequence was obtained from an adult who was a healthcare worker with PCR-confirmed SARS-CoV-2 infection or an uninfected control (not recorded which). J is TRBJ2-1 and V is TRBV2, with 8 bases fitting TRBD1. CDR3: CASSGRTGINNEQFF. The CDR3 bases are TGTGCCAGCAGTGGCAGGACAGGGATAAACAATGAGCAGTTCTTC.